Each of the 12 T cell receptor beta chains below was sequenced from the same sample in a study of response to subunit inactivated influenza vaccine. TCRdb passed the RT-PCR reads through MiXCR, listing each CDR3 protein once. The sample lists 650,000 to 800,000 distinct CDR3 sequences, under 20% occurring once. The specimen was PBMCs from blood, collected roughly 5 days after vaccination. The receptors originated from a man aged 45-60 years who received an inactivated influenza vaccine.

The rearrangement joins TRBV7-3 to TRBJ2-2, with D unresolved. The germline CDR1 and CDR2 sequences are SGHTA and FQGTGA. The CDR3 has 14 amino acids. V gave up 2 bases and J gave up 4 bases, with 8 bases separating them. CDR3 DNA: TGTGCCAGCAGCTTATCCGCCCTCACCGGGGAGCTGTTTTTT. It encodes CASSLSALTGELFF.

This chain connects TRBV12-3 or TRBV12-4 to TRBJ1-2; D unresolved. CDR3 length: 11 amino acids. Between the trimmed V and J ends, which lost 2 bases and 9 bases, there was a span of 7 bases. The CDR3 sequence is CASSLRSSYTF. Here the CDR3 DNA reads TGTGCCAGCAGTTTAAGGAGTAGCTACACCTTC.

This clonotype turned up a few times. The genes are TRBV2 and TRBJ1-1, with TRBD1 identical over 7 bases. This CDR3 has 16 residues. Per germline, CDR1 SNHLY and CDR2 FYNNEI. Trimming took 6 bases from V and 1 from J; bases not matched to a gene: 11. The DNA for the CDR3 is TGTGCCAGCAGGGCGGGTACAGGGGCTGGGAACACTGAAGCTTTCTTT. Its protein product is CASRAGTGAGNTEAFF.

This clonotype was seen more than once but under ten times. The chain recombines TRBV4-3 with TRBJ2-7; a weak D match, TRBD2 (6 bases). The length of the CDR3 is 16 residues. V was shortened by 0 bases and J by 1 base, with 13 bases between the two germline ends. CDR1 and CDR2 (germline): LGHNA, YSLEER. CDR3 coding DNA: TGCGCCAGCAGCCAAGAACTAGCCGACCCTTCCTACGAGCAGTACTTC. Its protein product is CASSQELADPSYEQYF.

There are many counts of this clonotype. The CDR3: CASRLAGGLDEQYF. The CDR3 nucleotides are TGTGCCAGCCGATTAGCGGGAGGTCTGGACGAGCAGTACTTC. The rearrangement joins TRBV4-2 to TRBJ2-7, with 10 positions matching TRBD2. CDR3 length equals 14 residues. V lost 8 bases and J lost 5; bases outside the gene matches: 9. Germline V gives CDR1 LGHNA, CDR2 YNFKEQ.

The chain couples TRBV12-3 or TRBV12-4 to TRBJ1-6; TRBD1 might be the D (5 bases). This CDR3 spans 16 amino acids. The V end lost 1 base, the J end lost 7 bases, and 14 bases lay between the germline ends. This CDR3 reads CASSLGGVRGNSPLHF. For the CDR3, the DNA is TGTGCCAGCAGTTTAGGAGGGGTCCGGGGGAATTCACCCCTCCACTTT.

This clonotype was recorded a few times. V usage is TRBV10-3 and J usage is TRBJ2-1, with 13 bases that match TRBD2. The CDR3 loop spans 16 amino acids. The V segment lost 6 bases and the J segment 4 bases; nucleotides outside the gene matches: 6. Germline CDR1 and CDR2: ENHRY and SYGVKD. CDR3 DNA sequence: TGTGCCATCAGCTCCGGGACTAGCGGGGTTTACAATGAGCAGTTCTTC. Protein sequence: CAISSGTSGVYNEQFF.

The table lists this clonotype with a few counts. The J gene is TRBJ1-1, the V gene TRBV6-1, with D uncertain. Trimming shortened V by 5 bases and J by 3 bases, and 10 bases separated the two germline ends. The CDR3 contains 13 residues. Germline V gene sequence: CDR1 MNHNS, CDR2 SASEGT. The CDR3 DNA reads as TGTGCCAGCAGTAGCCAGGAGGACACTGAAGCTTTCTTT. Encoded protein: CASSSQEDTEAFF.

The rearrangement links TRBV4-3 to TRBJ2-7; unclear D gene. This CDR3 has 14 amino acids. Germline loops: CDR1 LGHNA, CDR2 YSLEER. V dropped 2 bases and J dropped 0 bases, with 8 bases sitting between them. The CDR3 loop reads CASSQTLSSYEQYF. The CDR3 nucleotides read TGCGCCAGCAGCCAAACACTGAGCTCCTACGAGCAGTACTTC.

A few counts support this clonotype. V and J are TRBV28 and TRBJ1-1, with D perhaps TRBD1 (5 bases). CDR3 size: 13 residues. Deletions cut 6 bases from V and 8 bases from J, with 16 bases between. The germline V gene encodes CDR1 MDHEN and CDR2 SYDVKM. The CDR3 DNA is TGTGCCAGCAGCTTACACGGGACTTGGGAAGCTTTCTTT. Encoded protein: CASSLHGTWEAFF.

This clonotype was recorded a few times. This CDR3 reads CASSLMLDEQFF. The CDR3 bases are TGTGCCAGCAGCTTAATGTTAGATGAGCAGTTCTTC. This rearrangement joins TRBV7-8 to TRBJ2-1; the D is unclear. Looked up from germline, CDR1 is SGHVS and CDR2 is FQNEAQ. Trimming pared 2 bases from V and 8 bases from J, leaving 7 bases between. CDR3 size: 12 residues. The variable domain in full, completed from reference TRBV7-8 and TRBJ2-1, reads GAGVSQSPRYKVAKRGQDVALRCDPISGHVSLFWYQQALGQGPEFLTYFQNEAQLDKSGLPSDRFFAERPEGSVSTLKIQRTQQEDSAVYLCASSLMLDEQFFGPGTRLTVL.

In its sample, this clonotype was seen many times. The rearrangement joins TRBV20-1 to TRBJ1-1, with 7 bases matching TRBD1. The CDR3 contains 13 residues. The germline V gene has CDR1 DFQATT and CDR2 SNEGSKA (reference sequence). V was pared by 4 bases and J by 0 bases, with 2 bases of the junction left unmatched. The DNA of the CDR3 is TGCAGTGCTAACAGGGGAATGAACACTGAAGCTTTCTTT. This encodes CSANRGMNTEAFF.